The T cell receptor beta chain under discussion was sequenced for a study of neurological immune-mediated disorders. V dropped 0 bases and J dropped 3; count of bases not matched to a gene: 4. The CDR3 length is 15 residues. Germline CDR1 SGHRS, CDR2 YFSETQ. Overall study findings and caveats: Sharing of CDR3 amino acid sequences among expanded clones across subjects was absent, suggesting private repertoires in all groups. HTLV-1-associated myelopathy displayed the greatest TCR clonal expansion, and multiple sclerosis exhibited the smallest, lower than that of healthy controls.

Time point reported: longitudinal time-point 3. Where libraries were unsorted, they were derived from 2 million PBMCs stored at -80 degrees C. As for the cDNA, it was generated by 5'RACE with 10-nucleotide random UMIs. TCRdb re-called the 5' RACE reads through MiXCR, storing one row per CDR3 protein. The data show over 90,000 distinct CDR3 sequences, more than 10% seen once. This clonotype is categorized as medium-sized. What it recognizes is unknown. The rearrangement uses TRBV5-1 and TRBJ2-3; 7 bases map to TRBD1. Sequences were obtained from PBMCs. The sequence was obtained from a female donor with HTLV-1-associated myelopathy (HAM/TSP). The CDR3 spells CASSLGQGITDTQYF. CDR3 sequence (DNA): TGCGCCAGCAGCTTGGGACAGGGTATAACAGATACGCAGTATTTT.